Below are 14 T cell receptor beta chains sequenced from a single sample in a study of CD8+ T cells in alopecia areata. Treatment denoted: oral pan-JAK inhibitor, 5-10 mg twice daily. Sequencing templates came from extracted RNA that was reverse transcribed into cDNA. Data came from immunoSEQ multiplex PCR; TCRdb stores just in-frame clones and leaves some out. The repertoire holds approximately 220,000 clones, with less than 45% as singletons. The sample was CD4+ T cells sorted from blood, taken around week 34, from a patient treated with tofacitinib. Every receptor here comes from a human donor with alopecia areata.

This clone was counted only a few times. The V and J genes are TRBV13 and TRBJ2-1, with D perhaps matching TRBD2 (5 bases). The CDR3 has 17 amino acids. CDR1 and CDR2 (germline): PRHDT, FYEKMQ (reference sequence). V dropped 5 bases and J dropped 4 bases, with 21 bases sitting between them. The CDR3 is CASSNRQRARVYNEQFF. The CDR3 DNA reads TGTGCCAGCAGCAATCGCCAGAGGGCCCGAGTTTACAATGAGCAGTTCTTC.

The chain links TRBV27 to TRBJ2-7; 8 bases line up with TRBD1. CDR3 length: 15 amino acids. CDR1 is MNHEY, CDR2 SMNVEV, per germline (reference sequence). V lost 5 bases and J lost 4; bases outside the gene matches: 10. CDR3 in DNA: TGTGCCAGCAGTCTCAAGACAGGGGCTCCTTACGAGCAGTACTTC. It encodes CASSLKTGAPYEQYF.

The DNA for the CDR3 is TGTGCCAGCAGCCGATCCGGGACGGTTGCCTACGAGCAGTACTTC. Translated, it gives CASSRSGTVAYEQYF. The J gene is TRBJ2-7, the V gene TRBV7-2; D possibly uses TRBD1 or TRBD2 (5 bases each). The CDR3 loop spans 15 amino acids. The ends were cut back, 5 bases at V and 2 bases at J, with 16 bases in the middle. Germline V CDR1 and CDR2: SGHTA, FQGNSA.

The genes are TRBV30 and TRBJ2-3; TRBD2 matches 9 bases. The V and J ends lost 3 bases and 3 bases, in that order; junction bases with no gene match: 4. The CDR3 contains 14 residues. CDR1 is GTSNPN and CDR2 is SVGIG in the germline V gene (reference sequence). The CDR3 coding sequence is TGTGCCTGGAGCGCGGGACTAGCAACAGATACGCAGTATTTT. It translates to CAWSAGLATDTQYF.

The chain couples TRBV7-8 to TRBJ2-7; D is possibly TRBD1 (6 bases). With 1 base removed from V and 4 bases from J, the gap between germline ends came to 14 bases. The CDR3 extends over 15 amino acids. Germline CDR1 is SGHVS and CDR2 is FQNEAQ. CDR3 region: CASSLDGSGDYEQYF. The DNA for the CDR3 is TGTGCCAGCAGCTTAGACGGGTCAGGGGATTACGAGCAGTACTTC.

The gene calls are TRBV13 and TRBJ1-1, with TRBD1 matching over 8 bases. The CDR3 has 17 residues. J was trimmed by 5 bases and V by 0 bases; bases with no gene match: 11. CDR1 is PRHDT and CDR2 is FYEKMQ in the germline V gene (reference sequence). The CDR3 here is CASSLGHSARGLTEAFF. The DNA for the CDR3 is TGTGCCAGCAGCTTAGGCCATTCGGCCAGGGGGCTTACTGAAGCTTTCTTT. Full variable domain (missing parts from reference TRBV13 and TRBJ1-1): AAGVIQSPRHLIKEKRETATLKCYPIPRHDTVYWYQQGPGQDPQFLISFYEKMQSDKGSIPDRFSAQQFSDYHSELNMSSLELGDSALYFCASSLGHSARGLTEAFFGQGTRLTVV.

J is TRBJ2-7 and V is TRBV30; D is perhaps TRBD1 (6 bases). The germline V and J ends were trimmed by 4 bases and 4 bases, with 11 bases remaining between them. CDR3 size: 12 residues. Germline CDR1 reads GTSNPN; CDR2 reads SVGIG (reference sequence). The CDR3 protein is CAWKGTKYEQYF. CDR3 bases: TGTGCCTGGAAAGGGACAAAGTACGAGCAGTACTTC.

The chain recombines TRBV30 with TRBJ1-1; no definite D call. Trimming took off 5 bases at V and 1 base at J, with 8 bases between the two ends. CDR1 is GTSNPN, CDR2 SVGIG, per germline (reference sequence). The CDR3 totals 12 residues. The DNA for the CDR3 is TGTGCCTGGGGGCGGGCGAACACTGAAGCTTTCTTT. Amino acids: CAWGRANTEAFF.

This clone was seen a few times. This chain joins TRBV29-1 and TRBJ2-1; no reliable D call. V gave up 1 base and J gave up 8 bases, with 9 bases separating them. The germline gives CDR1 SQVTM, CDR2 ANQGSEA. The CDR3 has 12 amino acids. The CDR3: CSVEVAGDEQFF. The CDR3 DNA reads as TGCAGCGTTGAAGTCGCTGGGGATGAGCAGTTCTTC.

This chain links TRBV5-1 with TRBJ2-7, with no clear D. The CDR3 consists of 12 residues. Per germline, CDR1 SGHRS and CDR2 YFSETQ. Trimming took off 3 bases at V and 4 bases at J, with 8 bases between the two ends. CDR3 loop: CASSSAVYEQYF. The CDR3, as DNA: TGCGCCAGCAGCTCGGCAGTTTACGAGCAGTACTTC.

In DNA form, the CDR3 reads TGTGCCGCTCGTGGGGCCGTAACAGATACGCAGTATTTT. Protein sequence: CAARGAVTDTQYF. The rearrangement uses TRBV10-3 and TRBJ2-3; D may be TRBD1 (5 bases). The CDR3 spans 13 residues. Germline V CDR1 and CDR2: ENHRY, SYGVKD. The V gene lost 11 bases and the J gene lost 3 bases, with 15 bases spanning the gap.

This clone was recorded only once. V is TRBV29-1 and J is TRBJ1-2; D remains ambiguous. The germline CDR1 and CDR2 sequences are SQVTM and ANQGSEA. The CDR3 sequence is 13 residues long. The V end lost 3 bases, the J end lost 0 bases, and 8 bases lay between the germline ends. CDR3 region: CSVERVPNYGYTF. The CDR3 DNA follows: TGCAGCGTTGAGAGAGTTCCTAACTATGGCTACACCTTC.

The chain combines TRBV6-6 with TRBJ2-3; weak D call: TRBD2 (5 bases). The CDR3 is 13 amino acids. CDR1 is MNHNY and CDR2 is SVGAGI in the germline V gene (reference sequence). Trimming took off 7 bases at V and 2 bases at J, with 10 bases between the two ends. CDR3 residues: CASKVDSTDTQYF. The CDR3 bases are TGTGCCAGCAAAGTGGACTCCACAGATACGCAGTATTTT.

This clone was detected only a few times. The V gene is TRBV2, the J gene TRBJ1-1; D gene ambiguous. The CDR3 runs 11 residues. The germline CDR1 and CDR2 sequences are SNHLY and FYNNEI. V was shortened by 5 bases and J by 7 bases, with 8 bases between the two germline ends. The CDR3 nucleotides are TGTGCCAGCAGTAGCAGCCTTGAAGCTTTCTTT. Translated, it gives CASSSSLEAFF.